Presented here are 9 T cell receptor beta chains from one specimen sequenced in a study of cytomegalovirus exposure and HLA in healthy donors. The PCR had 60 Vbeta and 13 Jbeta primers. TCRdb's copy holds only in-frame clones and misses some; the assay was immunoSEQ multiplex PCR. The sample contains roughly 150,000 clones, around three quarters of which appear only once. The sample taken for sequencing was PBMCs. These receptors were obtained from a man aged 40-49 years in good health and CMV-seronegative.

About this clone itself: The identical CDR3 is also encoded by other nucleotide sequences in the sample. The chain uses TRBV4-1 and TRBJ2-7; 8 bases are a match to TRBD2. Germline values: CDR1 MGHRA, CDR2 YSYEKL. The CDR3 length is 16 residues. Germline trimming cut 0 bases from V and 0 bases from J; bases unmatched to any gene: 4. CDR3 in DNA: TGCGCCAGCAGCCAAGAGGGGGGACTAGTCTCCTACGAGCAGTACTTC. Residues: CASSQEGGLVSYEQYF.

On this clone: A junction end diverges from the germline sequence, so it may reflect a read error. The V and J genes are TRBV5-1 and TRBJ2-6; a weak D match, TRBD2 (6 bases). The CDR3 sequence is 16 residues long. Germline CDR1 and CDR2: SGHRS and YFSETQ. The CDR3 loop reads CASSLDMGTGANGLTF. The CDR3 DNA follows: TGCGCCAGCAGCTTGGACATGGGGACTGGGGCCAACGGCCTGACTTTC.

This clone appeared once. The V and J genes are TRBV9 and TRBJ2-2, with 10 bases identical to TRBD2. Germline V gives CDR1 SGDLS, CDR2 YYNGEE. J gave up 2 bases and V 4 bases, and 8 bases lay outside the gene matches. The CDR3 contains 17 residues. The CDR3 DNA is TGTGCCAGCAGCCATAAAAGGACTAGCGGAAACACCGGGGAGCTGTTTTTT. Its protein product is CASSHKRTSGNTGELFF.

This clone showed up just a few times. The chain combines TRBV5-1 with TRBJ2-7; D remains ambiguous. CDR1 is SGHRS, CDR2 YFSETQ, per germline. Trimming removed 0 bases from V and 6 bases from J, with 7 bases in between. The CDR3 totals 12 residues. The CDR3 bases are TGCGCCAGCAGCTTGGCTGGCGGCGAGCAGTACTTC. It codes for CASSLAGGEQYF.

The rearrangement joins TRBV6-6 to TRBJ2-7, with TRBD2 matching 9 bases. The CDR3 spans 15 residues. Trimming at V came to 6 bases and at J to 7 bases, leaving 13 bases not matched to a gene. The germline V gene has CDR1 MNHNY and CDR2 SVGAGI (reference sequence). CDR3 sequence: CASSRLAGGEGEQYF. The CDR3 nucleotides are TGTGCCAGCAGCCGTCTTGCGGGAGGGGAGGGGGAGCAGTACTTC.

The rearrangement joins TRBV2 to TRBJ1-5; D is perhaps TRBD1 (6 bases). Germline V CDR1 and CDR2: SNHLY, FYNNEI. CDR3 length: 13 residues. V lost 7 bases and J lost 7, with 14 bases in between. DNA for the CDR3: TGTGCCAGCACCCGGACAGAAGGGCAGCCCCAGCATTTT. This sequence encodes CASTRTEGQPQHF.

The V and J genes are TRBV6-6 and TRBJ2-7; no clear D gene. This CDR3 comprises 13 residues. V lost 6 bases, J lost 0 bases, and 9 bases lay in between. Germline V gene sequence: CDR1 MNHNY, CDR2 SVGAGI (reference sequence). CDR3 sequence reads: CASSPTISYEQYF. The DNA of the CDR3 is TGTGCCAGCAGCCCGACAATCTCCTACGAGCAGTACTTC.

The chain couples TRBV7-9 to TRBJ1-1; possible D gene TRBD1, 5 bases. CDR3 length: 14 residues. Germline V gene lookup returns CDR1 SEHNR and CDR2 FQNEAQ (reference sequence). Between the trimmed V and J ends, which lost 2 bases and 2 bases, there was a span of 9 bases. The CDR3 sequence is CASSLQGPNTEAFF. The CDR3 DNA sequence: TGTGCCAGCAGCTTACAGGGCCCTAACACTGAAGCTTTCTTT. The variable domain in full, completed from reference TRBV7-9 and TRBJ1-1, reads DTGVSQNPRHKITKRGQNVTFRCDPISEHNRLYWYRQTLGQGPEFLTYFQNEAQLEKSRLLSDRFSAERPKGSFSTLEIQRTEQGDSAMYLCASSLQGPNTEAFFGQGTRLTVV.

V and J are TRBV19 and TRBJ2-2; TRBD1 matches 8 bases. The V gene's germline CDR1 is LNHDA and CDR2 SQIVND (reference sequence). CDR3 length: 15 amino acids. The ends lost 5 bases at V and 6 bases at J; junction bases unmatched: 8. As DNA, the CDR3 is TGTGCCAGTAGTCCCTATGGACAGGGACCCGGGGAGCTGTTTTTT. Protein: CASSPYGQGPGELFF.